This entry is about one T cell receptor (beta chain). Clones were sequenced by immunoSEQ multiplex PCR, and TCRdb holds only the in-frame ones, with some missing. The top ten hold 5.5% to 8% of the sample, which has 100,000 to 130,000 clones, roughly 88% seen once. The germline V gene has CDR1 GTSNPN and CDR2 SVGIG (reference sequence). This CDR3 region has 12 residues. The V end was cut by 0 bases, the J end by 2 bases, with 4 bases between. The data originate from a study of blood T cell repertoires in COVID-19. Study in general: T cells, B-cell-depleted T cells, or PBMCs supplied cDNA or gDNA.

This receptor was taken from a man aged 50 to 59 with active or convalescent COVID-19. Sequenced sample: peripheral blood. The chain employs TRBV30 and TRBJ2-5, with D unclear. The CDR3 sequence: CAWSVAQETQYF. The CDR3, as DNA: TGTGCCTGGAGTGTAGCACAAGAGACCCAGTACTTC. Filled out from reference TRBV30 and TRBJ2-5, the complete variable domain reads SQTIHQWPATLVQPVGSPLSLECTVEGTSNPNLYWYRQAAGRGLQLLFYSVGIGQISSEVPQNLSASRPQDRQFILSSKKLLLSDSGFYLCAWSVAQETQYFGPGTRLLVL.